The 14 T cell receptor beta chains listed next were all sequenced from one sample in a study of cytomegalovirus exposure and HLA in healthy donors. PCR was performed using 60 Vbeta and 13 Jbeta primers. Method: immunoSEQ multiplex PCR; TCRdb's copy keeps in-frame clones and lacks some. The sample has tens of thousands of clones, more than 65% seen once. Sequences were obtained from PBMCs. These receptors were obtained from a woman between 35 and 50 years old in good health and CMV-seropositive.

The chain carries TRBV28 and TRBJ2-2; 8 nucleotides agree with TRBD1. CDR3 length: 15 residues. Germline V gene sequence: CDR1 MDHEN, CDR2 SYDVKM. The ends lost 4 bases at V and 6 bases at J; junction bases unmatched: 7. Here the CDR3 DNA reads TGTGCCAGCAGTTCCCTGGACAGGGCGGCCGGGGAGCTGTTTTTT. It codes for CASSSLDRAAGELFF.

The chain combines TRBV7-3 with TRBJ1-1; 9 bases agree with TRBD1. V lost 7 bases, J lost 0 bases, and 3 bases stayed unmatched. CDR3 length: 14 residues. The germline gives CDR1 SGHTA, CDR2 FQGTGA. The CDR3 DNA reads as TGTGCCAGCAAAGGACAGGGGTTGAACACTGAAGCTTTCTTT. Its protein product is CASKGQGLNTEAFF.

V is TRBV29-1 and J is TRBJ1-2; D unresolved. This CDR3 region has 12 residues. The germline CDR1 and CDR2 sequences are SQVTM and ANQGSEA. V lost 5 bases and J 8 bases, leaving 15 bases between the germline ends. The CDR3 reads CSVQTGSAGYTF. In DNA, the CDR3 is TGCAGCGTTCAAACGGGGTCGGCGGGCTACACCTTC.

The V and J genes are TRBV27 and TRBJ1-6; D gene unclear. V was clipped by 3 bases and J by 5 bases, with 14 bases between them. This CDR3 has 16 residues. Germline CDR1 is MNHEY and CDR2 is SMNVEV (reference sequence). The CDR3 loop is CASSFSLTTNNSPLHF. CDR3 DNA sequence: TGTGCCAGCAGTTTCTCCCTAACTACTAATAATTCACCCCTCCACTTT.

This clone occurred a few times. The chain has TRBV4-2 and TRBJ1-5; D gene ambiguous. V was clipped by 0 bases and J by 4 bases, with 10 bases between them. Germline V gene data show CDR1 as LGHNA and CDR2 as YNFKEQ. CDR3 length: 15 residues. The CDR3 reads CASSQDVRENQPQHF. CDR3 bases: TGTGCCAGCAGCCAAGATGTTCGGGAGAATCAGCCCCAGCATTTT.

The gene calls are TRBV28 and TRBJ1-1, with a possible D match to TRBD1 (5 bases). The CDR3 runs 13 residues. Germline V lookup: CDR1 MDHEN, CDR2 SYDVKM. Trimming stripped 4 bases from V and 5 bases from J, with 11 bases between. The CDR3 is CASSSGVGTEAFF. The CDR3 DNA reads TGTGCCAGCAGTTCGGGGGTTGGTACTGAAGCTTTCTTT. The full variable domain, with the rest looked up from reference TRBV28 and TRBJ1-1, is DVKVTQSSRYLVKRTGEKVFLECVQDMDHENMFWYRQDPGLGLRLIYFSYDVKMKEKGDIPEGYSVSREKKERFSLILESASTNQTSMYLCASSSGVGTEAFFGQGTRLTVV.

A few counts support this clone. The chain couples TRBV4-1 to TRBJ1-6; TRBD1 is a possible D gene (6 bases). The CDR3 runs to 18 residues. Looked up from germline, CDR1 is MGHRA and CDR2 is YSYEKL. Trimming took 0 bases from V and 3 from J, leaving 15 bases between them. CDR3 region: CASSQDSSAGVYNSPLHF. The CDR3 DNA reads TGCGCCAGCAGCCAAGATAGTTCCGCAGGGGTCTATAATTCACCCCTCCACTTT.

This clone was detected only a few times. The chain couples TRBV6-1 to TRBJ1-1; 9 bases fit TRBD1. The germline V gene has CDR1 MNHNS and CDR2 SASEGT. CDR3 length: 16 residues. The V and J ends lost 1 base and 4 bases, in that order; junction bases with no gene match: 7. In DNA, the CDR3 is TGTGCCAGCAGTGAAGTCGGGACAGGGCCGGGCACTGAAGCTTTCTTT. Translated: CASSEVGTGPGTEAFF.

The J gene is TRBJ2-5, the V gene TRBV18; 8 positions match TRBD1. After removal of 6 bases from V and 0 bases from J, the junction contained 6 bases not matched to a gene. CDR1 and CDR2 from the germline V gene are KGHSH and LQKENI. The CDR3 is 15 amino acids. CDR3 sequence (DNA): TGTGCCAGCTCCCGACAGGGGAGGAACCAAGAGACCCAGTACTTC. Protein product: CASSRQGRNQETQYF.

This clone is a singleton in its sample. V gene TRBV18 combines with J gene TRBJ1-1; TRBD1 agrees at 10 bases. Germline V gene lookup returns CDR1 KGHSH and CDR2 LQKENI. CDR3 length: 17 residues. J gave up 11 bases and V 4 bases, and 19 bases lay outside the gene matches. CDR3: CASSRGTTGGVDSEAFF. For the CDR3, the DNA is TGTGCCAGCTCACGTGGGACGACAGGGGGCGTGGATAGCGAGGCTTTCTTT.

This CDR3 reads CASSLDGRQVGSSYNEQFF. The CDR3 nucleotides are TGTGCCAGCAGCTTAGATGGTCGACAGGTGGGAAGCTCCTACAATGAGCAGTTCTTC. The chain employs TRBV11-2 and TRBJ2-1, with D tentatively TRBD1 (6 bases). This CDR3 comprises 19 residues. Trimming cost V 0 bases and J 0 bases, with 18 bases left between them. In germline, CDR1 is SGHAT, CDR2 FQNNGV.

The chain uses TRBV4-3 and TRBJ2-5; 9 bases are shared with TRBD2. From germline, CDR1 is LGHNA and CDR2 YSLEER. V lost 5 bases and J lost 2; bases outside the gene matches: 9. This CDR3 region has 16 residues. The CDR3 loop is CASSLAGAGNQETQYF. CDR3 nucleotides: TGCGCCAGCAGCTTAGCGGGGGCGGGGAATCAAGAGACCCAGTACTTC.

The chain carries TRBV10-2 and TRBJ2-1, with 11 nucleotides matching TRBD2. The CDR3 consists of 14 residues. V was pared by 6 bases and J by 7 bases, with 5 bases of the junction left unmatched. Germline V lookup: CDR1 WSHSY, CDR2 SAAADI. CDR3 region: CASRISGGGNEQFF. The CDR3 DNA reads TGCGCCAGCAGGATTAGCGGGGGGGGAAATGAGCAGTTCTTC.

The chain combines TRBV2 with TRBJ2-2; 9 bases fit TRBD1. The CDR3 totals 15 residues. V shed 4 bases, J shed 5 bases, and the junction held 5 bases outside the gene matches. Per the germline V gene, CDR1 is SNHLY and CDR2 is FYNNEI. Here the CDR3 reads CASSAGTGRTGELFF. The CDR3 nucleotides are TGTGCCAGCAGTGCAGGGACAGGGCGAACCGGGGAGCTGTTTTTT. Based on the CDR3 plus reference TRBV2 and TRBJ2-2, the full variable domain is EPEVTQTPSHQVTQMGQEVILRCVPISNHLYFYWYRQILGQKVEFLVSFYNNEISEKSEIFDDQFSVERPDGSNFTLKIRSTKLEDSAMYFCASSAGTGRTGELFFGEGSRLTVL.